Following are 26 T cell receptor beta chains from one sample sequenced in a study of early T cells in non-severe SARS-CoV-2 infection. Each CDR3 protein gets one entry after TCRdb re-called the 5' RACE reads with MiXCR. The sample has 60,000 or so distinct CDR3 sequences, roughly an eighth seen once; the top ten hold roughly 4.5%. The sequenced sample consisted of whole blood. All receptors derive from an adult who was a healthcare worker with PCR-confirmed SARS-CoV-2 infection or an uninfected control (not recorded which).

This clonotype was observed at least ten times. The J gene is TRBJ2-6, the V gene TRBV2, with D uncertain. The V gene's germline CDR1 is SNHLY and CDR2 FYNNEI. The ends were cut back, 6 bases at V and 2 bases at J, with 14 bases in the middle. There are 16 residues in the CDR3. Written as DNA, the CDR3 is TGTGCCAGCAGACTAACCAAGGAACCTGGGGCCAACGTCCTGACTTTC. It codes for CASRLTKEPGANVLTF.

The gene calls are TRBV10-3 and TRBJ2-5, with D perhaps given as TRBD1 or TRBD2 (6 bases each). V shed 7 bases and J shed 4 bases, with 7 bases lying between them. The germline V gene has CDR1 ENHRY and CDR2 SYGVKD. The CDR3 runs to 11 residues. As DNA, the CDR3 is TGTGCCATCAAGGGGGGAGAGACCCAGTACTTC. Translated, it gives CAIKGGETQYF.

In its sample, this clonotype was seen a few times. The CDR3 bases are TGCAGTGCTAGGGATGTGGTAACTAATTCACCCCTCCACTTT. It yields the protein CSARDVVTNSPLHF. V and J are TRBV20-1 and TRBJ1-6; D unclear. V lost 3 bases and J 6 bases, leaving 12 bases between the germline ends. CDR1 DFQATT and CDR2 SNEGSKA come from the germline V gene (reference sequence). The CDR3 consists of 14 residues.

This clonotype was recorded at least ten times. The CDR3 DNA follows: TGTGCCAGCAGCCCCGGGACTGATGGCTACACCTTC. Translation: CASSPGTDGYTF. The rearrangement joins TRBV7-2 to TRBJ1-2; D may be TRBD1 (5 bases). CDR3 length: 12 amino acids. Trimming removed 5 bases at V and 6 bases at J, with 10 bases between. CDR1 and CDR2 (germline): SGHTA, FQGNSA.

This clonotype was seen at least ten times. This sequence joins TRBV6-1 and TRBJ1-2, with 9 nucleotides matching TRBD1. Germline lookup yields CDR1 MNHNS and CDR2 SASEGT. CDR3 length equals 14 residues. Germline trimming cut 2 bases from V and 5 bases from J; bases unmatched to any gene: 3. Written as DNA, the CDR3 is TGTGCCAGCAGTGAAATGGACAGGGGTTATGGCTACACCTTC. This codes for CASSEMDRGYGYTF.

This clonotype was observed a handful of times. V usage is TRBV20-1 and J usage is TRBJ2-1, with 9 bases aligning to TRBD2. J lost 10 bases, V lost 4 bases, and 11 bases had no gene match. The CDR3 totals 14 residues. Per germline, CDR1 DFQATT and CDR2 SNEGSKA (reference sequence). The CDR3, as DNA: TGCAGTGCTACCACTAGCGGGCGGACCCGGGAGCAGTTCTTC. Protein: CSATTSGRTREQFF.

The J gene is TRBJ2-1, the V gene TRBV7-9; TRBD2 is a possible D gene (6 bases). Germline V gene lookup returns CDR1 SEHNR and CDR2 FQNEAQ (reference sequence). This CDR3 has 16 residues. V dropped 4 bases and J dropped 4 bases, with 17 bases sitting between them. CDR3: CASSYPSGTPYNEQFF. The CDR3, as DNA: TGTGCCAGCAGCTACCCTTCCGGGACTCCTTACAATGAGCAGTTCTTC. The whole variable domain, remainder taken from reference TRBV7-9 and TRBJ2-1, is DTGVSQNPRHKITKRGQNVTFRCDPISEHNRLYWYRQTLGQGPEFLTYFQNEAQLEKSRLLSDRFSAERPKGSFSTLEIQRTEQGDSAMYLCASSYPSGTPYNEQFFGPGTRLTVL.

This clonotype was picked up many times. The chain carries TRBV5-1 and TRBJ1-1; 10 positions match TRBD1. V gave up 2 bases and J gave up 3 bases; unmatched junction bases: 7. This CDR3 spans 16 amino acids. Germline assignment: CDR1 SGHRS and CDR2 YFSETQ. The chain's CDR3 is CASSFNGQGGYTEAFF. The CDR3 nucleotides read TGCGCCAGCAGCTTTAACGGACAGGGGGGCTACACTGAAGCTTTCTTT.

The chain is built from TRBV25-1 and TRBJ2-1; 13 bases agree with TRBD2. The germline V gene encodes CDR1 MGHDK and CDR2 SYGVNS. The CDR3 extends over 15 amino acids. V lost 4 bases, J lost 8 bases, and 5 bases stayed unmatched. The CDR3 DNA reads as TGTGCCAGCAGTGGAACTAGCGGGGGGGCCCATGAGCAGTTCTTC. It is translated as CASSGTSGGAHEQFF.

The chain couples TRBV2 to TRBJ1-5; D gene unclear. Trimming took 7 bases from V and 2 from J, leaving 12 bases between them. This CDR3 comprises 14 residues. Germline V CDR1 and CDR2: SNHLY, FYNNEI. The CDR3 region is CASTPQARNQPQHF. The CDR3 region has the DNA TGTGCCAGCACCCCCCAGGCTCGCAATCAGCCCCAGCATTTT.

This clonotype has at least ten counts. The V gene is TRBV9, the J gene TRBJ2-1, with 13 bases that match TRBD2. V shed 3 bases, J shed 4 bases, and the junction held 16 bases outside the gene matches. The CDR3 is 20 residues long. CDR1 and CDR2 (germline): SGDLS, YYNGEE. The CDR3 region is CASSEGLAGVTTPIYNEQFF. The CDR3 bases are TGTGCCAGCAGCGAAGGACTAGCGGGAGTTACCACGCCGATTTACAATGAGCAGTTCTTC.

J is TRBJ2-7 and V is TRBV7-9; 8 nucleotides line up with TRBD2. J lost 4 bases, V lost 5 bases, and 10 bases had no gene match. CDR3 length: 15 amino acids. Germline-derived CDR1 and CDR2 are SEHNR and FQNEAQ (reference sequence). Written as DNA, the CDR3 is TGTGCCAGCAGCCGTTCATCTAGCGGGTCTTACGAGCAGTACTTC. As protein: CASSRSSSGSYEQYF. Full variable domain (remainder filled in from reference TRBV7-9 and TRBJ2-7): DTGVSQNPRHKITKRGQNVTFRCDPISEHNRLYWYRQTLGQGPEFLTYFQNEAQLEKSRLLSDRFSAERPKGSFSTLEIQRTEQGDSAMYLCASSRSSSGSYEQYFGPGTRLTVT.

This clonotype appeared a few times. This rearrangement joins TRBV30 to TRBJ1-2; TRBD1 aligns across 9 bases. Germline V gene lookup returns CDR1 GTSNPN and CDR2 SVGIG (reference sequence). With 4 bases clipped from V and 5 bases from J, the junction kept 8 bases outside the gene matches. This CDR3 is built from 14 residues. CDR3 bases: TGTGCCTGGACTCGGGACAGGGTTCTTTATGGCTACACCTTC. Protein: CAWTRDRVLYGYTF.

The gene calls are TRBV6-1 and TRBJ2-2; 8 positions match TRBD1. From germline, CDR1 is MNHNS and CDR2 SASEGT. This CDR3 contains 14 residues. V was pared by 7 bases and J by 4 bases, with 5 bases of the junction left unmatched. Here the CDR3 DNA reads TGTGCCAGCACCGCGGGACAGGCCACCGGGGAGCTGTTTTTT. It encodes CASTAGQATGELFF.

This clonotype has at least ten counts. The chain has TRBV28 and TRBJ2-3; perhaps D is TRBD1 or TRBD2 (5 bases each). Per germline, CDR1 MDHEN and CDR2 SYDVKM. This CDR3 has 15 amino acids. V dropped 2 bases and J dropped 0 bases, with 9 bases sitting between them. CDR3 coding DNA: TGTGCCAGCAGTTTAATGGGGGATAGCACAGATACGCAGTATTTT. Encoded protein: CASSLMGDSTDTQYF.

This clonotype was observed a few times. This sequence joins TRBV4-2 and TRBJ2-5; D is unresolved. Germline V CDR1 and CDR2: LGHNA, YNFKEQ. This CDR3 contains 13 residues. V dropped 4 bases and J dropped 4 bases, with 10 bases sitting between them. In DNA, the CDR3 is TGTGCCAGCAGCCTTTCCCCCCCAGAGACCCAGTACTTC. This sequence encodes CASSLSPPETQYF.

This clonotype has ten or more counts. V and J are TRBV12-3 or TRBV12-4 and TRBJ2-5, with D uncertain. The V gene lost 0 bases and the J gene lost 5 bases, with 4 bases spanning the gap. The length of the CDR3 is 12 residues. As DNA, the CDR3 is TGTGCCAGCAGTTTAGCGTCTGAGACCCAGTACTTC. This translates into CASSLASETQYF.

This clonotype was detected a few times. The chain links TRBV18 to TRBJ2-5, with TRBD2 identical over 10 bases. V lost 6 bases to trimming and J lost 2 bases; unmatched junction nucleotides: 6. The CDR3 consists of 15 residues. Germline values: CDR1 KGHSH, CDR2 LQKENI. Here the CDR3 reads CASSGAGGQQETQYF. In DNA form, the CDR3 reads TGTGCCAGCTCCGGAGCGGGGGGGCAACAAGAGACCCAGTACTTC.

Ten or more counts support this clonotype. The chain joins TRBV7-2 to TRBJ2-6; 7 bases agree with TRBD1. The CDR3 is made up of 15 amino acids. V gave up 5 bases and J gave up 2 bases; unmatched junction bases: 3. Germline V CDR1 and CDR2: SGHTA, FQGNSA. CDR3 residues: CASSRDRAGANVLTF. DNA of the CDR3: TGTGCCAGCAGCAGAGACAGGGCTGGGGCCAACGTCCTGACTTTC.

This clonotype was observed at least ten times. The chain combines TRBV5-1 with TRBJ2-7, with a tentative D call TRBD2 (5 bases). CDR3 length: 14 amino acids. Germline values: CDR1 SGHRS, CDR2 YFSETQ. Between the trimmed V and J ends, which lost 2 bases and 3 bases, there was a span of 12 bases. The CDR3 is CASSLGGANYEQYF. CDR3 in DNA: TGCGCCAGCAGCTTAGGAGGAGCCAACTACGAGCAGTACTTC.

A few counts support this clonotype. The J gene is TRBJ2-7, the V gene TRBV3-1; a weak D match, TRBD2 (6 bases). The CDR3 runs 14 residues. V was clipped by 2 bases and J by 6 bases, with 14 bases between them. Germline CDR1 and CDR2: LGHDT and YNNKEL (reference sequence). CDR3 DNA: TGTGCCAGCAGCCAAAAGACGGGAGTTTCCGAGCAGTACTTC. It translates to CASSQKTGVSEQYF.

The CDR3 spells CASSRGSEGYEQYF. The CDR3, as DNA: TGCGCCAGCAGCCGGGGGAGTGAGGGGTACGAGCAGTACTTC. V usage is TRBV5-1 and J usage is TRBJ2-7, with D maybe TRBD2 (6 bases). Trimming pared 4 bases from V and 4 bases from J, leaving 15 bases between. This CDR3 has 14 residues. CDR1 is SGHRS, CDR2 YFSETQ, per germline.

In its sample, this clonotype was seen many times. The chain's CDR3 is CATGAVSSYNEQFF. DNA of the CDR3: TGTGCCACCGGGGCGGTTAGCTCCTACAATGAGCAGTTCTTC. V is TRBV7-9 and J is TRBJ2-1; D is perhaps TRBD1 or TRBD2 (5 bases each). The CDR3 is 14 residues long. Germline V lookup: CDR1 SEHNR, CDR2 FQNEAQ (reference sequence). V was pared by 10 bases and J by 0 bases, with 13 bases between.

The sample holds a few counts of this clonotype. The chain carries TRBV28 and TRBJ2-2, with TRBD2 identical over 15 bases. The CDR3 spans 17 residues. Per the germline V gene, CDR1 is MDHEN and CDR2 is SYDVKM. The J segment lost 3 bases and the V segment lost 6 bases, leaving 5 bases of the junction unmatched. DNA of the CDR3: TGTGCCAGCAGCCCCGGACTAGCGGGAGGGTACACCGGGGAGCTGTTTTTT. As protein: CASSPGLAGGYTGELFF.

Here the CDR3 DNA reads TGTGCCAGCAGTCGGGCCAGGGATCGTCTGTCGTACGAGCAGTACTTC. Translated, it gives CASSRARDRLSYEQYF. The chain carries TRBV6-5 and TRBJ2-7; TRBD1 is a possible D gene (5 bases). The germline V gene encodes CDR1 MNHEY and CDR2 SVGAGI. Trimming took 5 bases from V and 4 from J, leaving 21 bases between them. The CDR3 covers 16 residues.

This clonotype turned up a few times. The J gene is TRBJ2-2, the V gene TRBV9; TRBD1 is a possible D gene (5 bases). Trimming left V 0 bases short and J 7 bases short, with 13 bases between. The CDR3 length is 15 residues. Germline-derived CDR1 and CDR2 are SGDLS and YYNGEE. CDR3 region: CASSVEGERSGELFF. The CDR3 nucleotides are TGTGCCAGCAGCGTAGAAGGGGAAAGGAGCGGGGAGCTGTTTTTT.